A single sample gave rise to the 14 T cell receptor beta chains below, sequenced in a study of blood T cell repertoires in COVID-19. The table came from immunoSEQ multiplex PCR; TCRdb's copy has only in-frame clones and leaves some out. The table lists 200,000 to 250,000 clones, roughly 86% of them singletons, with around 2.9% in the top ten. Sequenced material: peripheral blood. These TCRs come from a woman aged 55-69 years with acute or convalescent COVID-19.

The chain combines TRBV5-1 with TRBJ1-3; TRBD1 might be the D (5 bases). This CDR3 is built from 17 residues. The germline V gene has CDR1 SGHRS and CDR2 YFSETQ. Deletions cut 4 bases from V and 4 bases from J, with 21 bases between. This chain's CDR3 is CASSPDPRGSGGNTIYF. Here the CDR3 DNA reads TGCGCCAGCAGCCCTGATCCAAGGGGTTCGGGCGGAAACACCATATATTTT. Full variable domain (remainder filled in from reference TRBV5-1 and TRBJ1-3): KAGVTQTPRYLIKTRGQQVTLSCSPISGHRSVSWYQQTPGQGLQFLFEYFSETQRNKGNFPGRFSGRQFSNSRSEMNVSTLELGDSALYLCASSPDPRGSGGNTIYFGEGSWLTVV.

The chain is built from TRBV10-3 and TRBJ2-1, with TRBD1 matching 10 bases. Germline CDR1 and CDR2: ENHRY and SYGVKD. The CDR3 loop spans 16 amino acids. Germline trimming cut 4 bases from V and 7 bases from J; bases unmatched to any gene: 10. CDR3 loop: CAISGSRTGGPNEQFF. DNA of the CDR3: TGTGCCATCAGTGGGTCAAGGACAGGGGGGCCAAATGAGCAGTTCTTC.

This clone was detected only a few times. The chain employs TRBV29-1 and TRBJ2-7; 9 nucleotides agree with TRBD1. The ends lost 5 bases at V and 4 bases at J; junction bases unmatched: 9. This CDR3 comprises 14 residues. CDR1 and CDR2 from the germline V gene are SQVTM and ANQGSEA. The CDR3 DNA follows: TGCAGCGTTCTACTGGGACAGGGTGGGTACGAGCAGTACTTC. Its translation is CSVLLGQGGYEQYF.

The chain uses TRBV25-1 and TRBJ1-6; D remains ambiguous. Germline values: CDR1 MGHDK, CDR2 SYGVNS. CDR3 length: 12 residues. Trimming left V 4 bases short and J 9 bases short, with 7 bases between. CDR3 residues: CASSVNSSPLHF. DNA for the CDR3: TGTGCCAGCAGTGTAAATAGTTCACCCCTCCACTTT.

The V call is TRBV6-6, the J call TRBJ2-7; 7 bases match TRBD1. The CDR3 sequence is 13 residues long. Germline trimming cut 5 bases from V and 3 bases from J; bases unmatched to any gene: 4. CDR1 and CDR2 from the germline V gene are MNHNY and SVGAGI (reference sequence). CDR3 sequence: CASSRDRDYEQYF. In DNA form, the CDR3 reads TGTGCCAGCAGTCGAGACAGGGACTACGAGCAGTACTTC.

The chain uses TRBV19 and TRBJ1-4, with D tentatively TRBD1 (5 bases). Between the trimmed V and J ends, which lost 7 bases and 8 bases, there was a span of 20 bases. The CDR3 spans 15 residues. Germline loops: CDR1 LNHDA, CDR2 SQIVND (reference sequence). Here the CDR3 reads CASTLGLLHGEKLFF. CDR3 coding DNA: TGTGCCAGTACCCTGGGACTCCTACACGGGGAAAAACTGTTTTTT.

This rearrangement joins TRBV2 to TRBJ1-5; 8 bases fit TRBD1. This CDR3 is built from 14 residues. After removal of 6 bases from V and 3 bases from J, the junction contained 4 bases not matched to a gene. Per germline, CDR1 SNHLY and CDR2 FYNNEI. Written as DNA, the CDR3 is TGTGCCAGCAGGCGACAGGGGTACAATCAGCCCCAGCATTTT. Residues: CASRRQGYNQPQHF.

This chain links TRBV28 with TRBJ2-1; a possible D gene is TRBD1 (6 bases). The ends were cut back, 6 bases at V and 0 bases at J, with 12 bases in the middle. Germline V gives CDR1 MDHEN, CDR2 SYDVKM. The length of the CDR3 is 15 residues. CDR3 residues: CASRTPGASYNEQFF. In DNA form, the CDR3 reads TGTGCCAGCAGGACCCCAGGGGCCTCCTACAATGAGCAGTTCTTC.

The V gene is TRBV7-6, the J gene TRBJ2-3; 13 bases align to TRBD2. This CDR3 is 17 amino acids long. Germline CDR1 reads SGHVS; CDR2 reads FNYEAQ. The V and J ends lost 3 bases and 3 bases, in that order; junction bases with no gene match: 6. The CDR3 nucleotides read TGTGCCAGCAGCTTCGGACTAGCGGGGGCGTCAACAGATACGCAGTATTTT. It translates to CASSFGLAGASTDTQYF.

V gene TRBV7-8 combines with J gene TRBJ1-4; no firm D call. Germline CDR1 and CDR2: SGHVS and FQNEAQ. Trimming removed 4 bases at V and 6 bases at J, with 15 bases between. This CDR3 region has 15 residues. The CDR3 nucleotides read TGTGCCAGCAGCTCAGGCGGGAGGGATTATGAAAAACTGTTTTTT. This translates into CASSSGGRDYEKLFF.

The V call is TRBV5-1, the J call TRBJ1-2; D is possibly TRBD1 (6 bases). This CDR3 is built from 15 residues. In germline, CDR1 is SGHRS, CDR2 YFSETQ. The V end lost 4 bases, the J end lost 0 bases, and 13 bases lay between the germline ends. CDR3 protein: CASSLGQLTNYGYTF. CDR3 DNA: TGCGCCAGCAGCCTAGGACAGTTAACTAACTATGGCTACACCTTC.

This clone was seen a few times. The rearrangement uses TRBV3-1 (or the pseudogene TRBV3-2) and TRBJ1-1; the D is unclear. Trimming pared 9 bases from V and 0 bases from J, leaving 8 bases between. CDR1 is LGHDT, CDR2 YNNKEL, per germline (reference sequence). This CDR3 is built from 12 residues. The CDR3: CAREALNTEAFF. As DNA, the CDR3 is TGTGCCAGGGAAGCGCTGAACACTGAAGCTTTCTTT.

This chain joins TRBV25-1 and TRBJ1-4, with a possible D match to TRBD1 (5 bases). CDR3 size: 15 residues. The V gene lost 4 bases and the J gene lost 5 bases, with 14 bases spanning the gap. The germline V gene has CDR1 MGHDK and CDR2 SYGVNS. The DNA of the CDR3 is TGTGCCAGCAGTGCCGGGGAGGGACCGAATGAAAAACTGTTTTTT. Translation: CASSAGEGPNEKLFF.

The V gene is TRBV6-5, the J gene TRBJ1-3, with 7 bases identical to TRBD1. Germline assignment: CDR1 MNHEY and CDR2 SVGAGI. CDR3 length equals 15 residues. After removal of 6 bases from V and 4 bases from J, the junction contained 9 bases not matched to a gene. CDR3 nucleotide sequence: TGTGCCAGCAGAACGACAGGGCTGAGGGGAAACACCATATATTTT. Its protein product is CASRTTGLRGNTIYF.